What follows are 22 T cell receptor beta chains derived from one specimen sequenced in a study of blood T cell repertoires in COVID-19. Profiling relied on immunoSEQ multiplex PCR, and the TCRdb table lists in-frame clones only, not all of them. The top ten hold around 2.8% of the sample, which has about 160,000 clones, 60% to 85% seen once. Sequences were obtained from peripheral blood. These receptors originate from a man aged 65-85 years with acute or convalescent COVID-19.

V and J are TRBV11-3 and TRBJ1-2; D not certain. V lost 0 bases and J lost 1, with 9 bases in between. The germline gives CDR1 SGHNT, CDR2 YENEEA. This CDR3 spans 15 amino acids. The CDR3 is CASSLDSGINYGYTF. CDR3 sequence (DNA): TGTGCCAGCAGCTTAGATAGCGGAATTAACTATGGCTACACCTTC.

This chain uses TRBV6-5 with TRBJ1-5; D is ambiguous. Trimming took 6 bases from V and 3 from J, leaving 15 bases between them. Germline V gene sequence: CDR1 MNHEY, CDR2 SVGAGI. This CDR3 has 15 residues. The CDR3 DNA sequence: TGTGCCAGCAGGAGTACTGCCTACCCCAATCAGCCCCAGCATTTT. This translates into CASRSTAYPNQPQHF.

This chain connects TRBV10-3 to TRBJ2-7; 13 bases match TRBD2. Germline V gene lookup returns CDR1 ENHRY and CDR2 SYGVKD. After removal of 9 bases from V and 7 bases from J, the junction contained 6 bases not matched to a gene. This CDR3 comprises 13 residues. The CDR3 is CAIGLAGAWEQYF. As DNA, the CDR3 is TGTGCCATAGGACTAGCGGGAGCTTGGGAGCAGTACTTC.

The V and J genes are TRBV7-9 and TRBJ2-5; D may be TRBD2 (5 bases). Germline V lookup: CDR1 SEHNR, CDR2 FQNEAQ (reference sequence). CDR3 length equals 14 residues. Between the trimmed V and J ends, which lost 1 base and 3 bases, there was a span of 9 bases. This CDR3 is CASSLGWGEETQYF. DNA for the CDR3: TGTGCCAGCAGCTTAGGTTGGGGAGAAGAGACCCAGTACTTC.

V and J are TRBV10-3 and TRBJ1-4, with D maybe TRBD1 (6 bases). V was trimmed by 1 base and J by 8 bases, leaving 14 bases between them. The CDR3 has 15 residues. Germline CDR1 ENHRY, CDR2 SYGVKD. The CDR3 sequence: CAISEFAGAEEKLFF. CDR3 sequence (DNA): TGTGCCATCAGTGAGTTTGCGGGGGCGGAGGAAAAACTGTTTTTT.

The gene calls are TRBV11-1 and TRBJ2-3; 10 nucleotides match TRBD2. The CDR3 runs to 15 residues. The V and J ends lost 4 bases and 2 bases, in that order; junction bases with no gene match: 3. Germline CDR1 and CDR2: SGHAT and FQDESV (reference sequence). The CDR3 loop is CASSSGLAVTDTQYF. In DNA form, the CDR3 reads TGTGCCAGCAGCTCTGGACTAGCGGTCACAGATACGCAGTATTTT.

The CDR3 sequence is CATSVGQGWNEQYF. CDR3 DNA sequence: TGTGCCACCAGTGTGGGACAGGGATGGAACGAGCAGTACTTC. The chain recombines TRBV24-1 with TRBJ2-7, with 9 positions matching TRBD1. CDR1 is KGHDR and CDR2 is SFDVKD in the germline V gene. The length of the CDR3 is 14 residues. J lost 5 bases, V lost 5 bases, and 6 bases had no gene match.

The J gene is TRBJ2-3, the V gene TRBV11-3; TRBD2 agrees at 7 bases. Germline CDR1 is SGHNT and CDR2 is YENEEA. The CDR3 sequence is 14 residues long. Unmatched junction bases numbered 6, after V lost 5 bases and J lost 4 bases. The CDR3 DNA reads as TGTGCCAGCAGCCCCGGGACTACTCCAGATACGCAGTATTTT. It codes for CASSPGTTPDTQYF.

This clone has more than one count but fewer than ten. This chain uses TRBV6-4 with TRBJ2-1, with TRBD2 identical over 7 bases. With 4 bases clipped from V and 6 bases from J, the junction kept 9 bases outside the gene matches. CDR3 length: 15 amino acids. Germline V lookup: CDR1 MRHNA, CDR2 SNTAGT. CDR3 nucleotides: TGTGCCAGCAGTGTAGCGAGCGGGGCCCCCAATGAGCAGTTCTTC. This translates into CASSVASGAPNEQFF.

The rearrangement uses TRBV19 and TRBJ1-4, with D possibly TRBD1 on 6 matching bases. In germline, CDR1 is LNHDA, CDR2 SQIVND (reference sequence). This CDR3 has 15 amino acids. V lost 6 bases, J lost 3 bases, and 14 bases lay in between. CDR3 in DNA: TGTGCCAGTAGCCTCGCGGGGGGCCCTAATGAAAAACTGTTTTTT. Protein: CASSLAGGPNEKLFF.

The CDR3 reads CASSSWSQILNQPQHF. DNA of the CDR3: TGTGCCAGCAGTTCCTGGTCACAGATCCTTAATCAGCCCCAGCATTTT. The chain has TRBV6-5 and TRBJ1-5; D gene ambiguous. This CDR3 comprises 16 residues. V lost 4 bases to trimming and J lost 4 bases, with 17 bases between them. In germline, CDR1 is MNHEY, CDR2 SVGAGI.

Written as DNA, the CDR3 is TGTGCCAGCAGTTATAGCGGGAGAAGTAACGAGCAGTACTTC. The encoded protein is CASSYSGRSNEQYF. The chain employs TRBV6-5 and TRBJ2-7, with TRBD2 identical over 9 bases. After removal of 3 bases from V and 5 bases from J, the junction contained 5 bases not matched to a gene. Germline V gene data show CDR1 as MNHEY and CDR2 as SVGAGI. The CDR3 consists of 14 residues.

This clone was detected only a few times. This chain uses TRBV7-7 with TRBJ2-5; 10 bases are shared with TRBD2. The CDR3 totals 15 residues. The V and J ends lost 4 bases and 1 base, in that order; junction bases with no gene match: 3. CDR1 and CDR2 from the germline V gene are SSHAT and FNYEAQ (reference sequence). CDR3 coding DNA: TGTGCCAGCAGCTCGACTAGCGGGCCCCAAGAGACCCAGTACTTC. Amino acids: CASSSTSGPQETQYF. Looking up the rest from reference TRBV7-7 and TRBJ2-5 gives the full variable domain: GAGVSQSPRYKVTKRGQDVTLRCDPISSHATLYWYQQALGQGPEFLTYFNYEAQPDKSGLPSDRFSAERPEGSISTLTIQRTEQRDSAMYRCASSSTSGPQETQYFGPGTRLLVL.

The V call is TRBV5-1, the J call TRBJ2-7; maybe TRBD2 (5 bases). V was trimmed by 0 bases and J by 2 bases, leaving 12 bases between them. The CDR3 extends over 15 amino acids. In germline, CDR1 is SGHRS, CDR2 YFSETQ. CDR3 DNA sequence: TGCGCCAGCAGCTTGGTCGGAGGTGGGGCCTACGAGCAGTACTTC. Amino acid sequence: CASSLVGGGAYEQYF.

This clone was seen ten or more times. The V call is TRBV4-1, the J call TRBJ1-6; D ambiguous. Germline V lookup: CDR1 MGHRA, CDR2 YSYEKL. The CDR3 totals 15 residues. Trimming took 3 bases from V and 7 from J, leaving 13 bases between them. The CDR3 loop reads CASSQPDGRNSPLHF. The CDR3 coding sequence is TGCGCCAGCAGCCAGCCTGACGGGAGGAATTCACCCCTCCACTTT.

This rearrangement joins TRBV11-2 to TRBJ1-1, with 7 bases identical to TRBD1. V was pared by 0 bases and J by 8 bases, with 3 bases of the junction left unmatched. This CDR3 is built from 13 residues. CDR1 SGHAT and CDR2 FQNNGV come from the germline V gene. The CDR3 bases are TGTGCCAGCAGCTTAGATTGGACAGGCGAAGCTTTCTTT. Translation: CASSLDWTGEAFF.

This chain connects TRBV5-8 to TRBJ2-3; 9 bases agree with TRBD2. The CDR3 length is 14 residues. CDR1 and CDR2 (germline): SGHTS, YDEGEE. The V segment lost 5 bases and the J segment 7 bases; nucleotides outside the gene matches: 8. The CDR3 DNA follows: TGTGCCAGCAGAATTAGCGGGGGCGGGAATACGCAGTATTTT. This gives the protein CASRISGGGNTQYF.

This clone was recorded a few times. This chain links TRBV27 with TRBJ2-1, with D tentatively TRBD2 (5 bases). Germline values: CDR1 MNHEY, CDR2 SMNVEV (reference sequence). The CDR3 has 13 amino acids. The V and J ends lost 3 bases and 8 bases respectively, with 11 bases between them. The CDR3 DNA sequence: TGTGCCAGCAGTTTGTGGAGGCTCGATGAGCAGTTCTTC. Protein product: CASSLWRLDEQFF.

The V call is TRBV7-8, the J call TRBJ1-2; D remains ambiguous. There are 13 residues in the CDR3. V dropped 5 bases and J dropped 5 bases, with 12 bases sitting between them. Germline V gene data show CDR1 as SGHVS and CDR2 as FQNEAQ. CDR3 nucleotides: TGTGCCAGCAGCGACGGACGGACTTATGGCTACACCTTC. Translation gives CASSDGRTYGYTF.

The V and J genes are TRBV7-9 and TRBJ2-5; D is uncertain. This CDR3 spans 11 amino acids. In germline, CDR1 is SEHNR, CDR2 FQNEAQ (reference sequence). Trimming shortened V by 6 bases and J by 3 bases, and 5 bases separated the two germline ends. The CDR3 region is CASRREETQYF. In DNA form, the CDR3 reads TGTGCCAGCAGGAGAGAAGAGACCCAGTACTTC.

V gene TRBV7-2 combines with J gene TRBJ1-2; D is uncertain. The CDR3 covers 15 residues. Germline V gives CDR1 SGHTA, CDR2 FQGNSA. V was cut by 1 base and J by 4 bases, with 13 bases left in between. CDR3 sequence (DNA): TGTGCCAGCAGCTTAGATGAGGGATGGGGCTATGGCTACACCTTC. It encodes CASSLDEGWGYGYTF.

The rearrangement uses TRBV27 and TRBJ2-7, with a weak D call TRBD1 (6 bases). The CDR3 is made up of 14 amino acids. V shed 2 bases and J shed 7 bases, with 15 bases lying between them. Per germline, CDR1 MNHEY and CDR2 SMNVEV (reference sequence). Written as DNA, the CDR3 is TGTGCCAGCAGTTTAGGGGCAGGGGTCGATGAGCAGTACTTC. It codes for CASSLGAGVDEQYF.